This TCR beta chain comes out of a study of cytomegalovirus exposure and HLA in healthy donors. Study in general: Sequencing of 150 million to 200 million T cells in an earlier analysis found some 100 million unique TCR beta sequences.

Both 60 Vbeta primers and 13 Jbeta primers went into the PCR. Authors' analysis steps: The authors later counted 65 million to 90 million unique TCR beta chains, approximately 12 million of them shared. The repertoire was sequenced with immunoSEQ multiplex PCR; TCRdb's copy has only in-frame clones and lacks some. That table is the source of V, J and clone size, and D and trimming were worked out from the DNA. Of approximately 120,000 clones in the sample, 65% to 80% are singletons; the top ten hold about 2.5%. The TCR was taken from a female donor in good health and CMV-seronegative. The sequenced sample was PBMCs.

Here the CDR3 reads CASSPSGGEETQYF. DNA of the CDR3: TGTGCCAGCAGCCCCAGTGGGGGGGAAGAGACCCAGTACTTC. V is TRBV7-8 and J is TRBJ2-5; 7 positions agree with TRBD2. V lost 5 bases, J lost 3 bases, and 6 bases stayed unmatched. The CDR3 is 14 residues long. The germline gives CDR1 SGHVS, CDR2 FQNEAQ.